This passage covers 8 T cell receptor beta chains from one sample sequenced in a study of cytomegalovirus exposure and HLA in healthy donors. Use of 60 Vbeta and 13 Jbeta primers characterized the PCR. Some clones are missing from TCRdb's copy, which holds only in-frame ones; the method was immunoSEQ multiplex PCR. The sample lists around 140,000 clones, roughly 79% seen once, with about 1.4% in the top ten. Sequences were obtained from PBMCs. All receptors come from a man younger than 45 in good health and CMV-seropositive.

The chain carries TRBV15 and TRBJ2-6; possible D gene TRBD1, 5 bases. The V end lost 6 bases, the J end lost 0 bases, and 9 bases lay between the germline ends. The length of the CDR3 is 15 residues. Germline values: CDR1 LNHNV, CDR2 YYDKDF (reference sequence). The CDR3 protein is CATRDRFSGANVLTF. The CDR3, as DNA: TGTGCCACCAGAGACAGATTCTCTGGGGCCAACGTCCTGACTTTC.

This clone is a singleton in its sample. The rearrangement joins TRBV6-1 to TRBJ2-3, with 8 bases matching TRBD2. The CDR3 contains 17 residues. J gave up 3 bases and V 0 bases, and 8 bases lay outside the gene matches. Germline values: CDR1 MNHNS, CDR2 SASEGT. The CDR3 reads CASSEARVAGGTDTQYF. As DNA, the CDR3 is TGTGCCAGCAGTGAAGCGCGGGTGGCGGGGGGTACAGATACGCAGTATTTT.

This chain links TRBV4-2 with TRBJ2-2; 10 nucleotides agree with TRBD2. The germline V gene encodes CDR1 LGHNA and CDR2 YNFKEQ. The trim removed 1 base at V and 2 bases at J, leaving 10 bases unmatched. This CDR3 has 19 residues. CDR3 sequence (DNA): TGTGCCAGCAGCCAAGGTTACGGGCCTAGCGGGGGTAACACCGGGGAGCTGTTTTTT. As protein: CASSQGYGPSGGNTGELFF.

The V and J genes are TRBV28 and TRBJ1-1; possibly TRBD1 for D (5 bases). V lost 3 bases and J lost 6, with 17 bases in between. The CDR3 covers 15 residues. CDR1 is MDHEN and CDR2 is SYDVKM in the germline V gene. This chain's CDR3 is CASSLPHAGMAEAFF. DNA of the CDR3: TGTGCCAGCAGTTTGCCACATGCAGGGATGGCTGAAGCTTTCTTT.

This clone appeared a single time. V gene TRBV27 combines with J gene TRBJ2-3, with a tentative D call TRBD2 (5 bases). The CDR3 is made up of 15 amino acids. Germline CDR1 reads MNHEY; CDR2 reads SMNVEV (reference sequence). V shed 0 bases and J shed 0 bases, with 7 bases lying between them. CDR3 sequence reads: CASSLSDLSTDTQYF. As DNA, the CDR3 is TGTGCCAGCAGTTTATCGGACTTGAGCACAGATACGCAGTATTTT.

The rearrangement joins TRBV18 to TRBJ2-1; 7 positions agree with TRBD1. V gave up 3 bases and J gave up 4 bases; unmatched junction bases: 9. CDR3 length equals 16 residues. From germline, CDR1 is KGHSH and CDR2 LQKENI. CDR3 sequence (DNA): TGTGCCAGCTCACCCACGACAGGGTTCGGGTACAATGAGCAGTTCTTC. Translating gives CASSPTTGFGYNEQFF.

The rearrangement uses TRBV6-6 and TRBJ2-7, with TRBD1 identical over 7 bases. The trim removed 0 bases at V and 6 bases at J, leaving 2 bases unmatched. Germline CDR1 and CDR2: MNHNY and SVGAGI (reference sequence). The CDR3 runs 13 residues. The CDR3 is CASSYSGDSEQYF. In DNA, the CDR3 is TGTGCCAGCAGTTACTCCGGGGACAGCGAGCAGTACTTC.

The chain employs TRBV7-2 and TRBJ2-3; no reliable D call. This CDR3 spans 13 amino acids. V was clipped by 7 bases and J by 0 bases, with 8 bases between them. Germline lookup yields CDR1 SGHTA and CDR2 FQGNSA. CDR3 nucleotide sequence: TGTGCCAGCACCCCTTCCAGCACAGATACGCAGTATTTT. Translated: CASTPSSTDTQYF.